The clone carrying this T cell receptor (beta chain) was seen ten or more times. The target antigen is unknown. The record originates from a study of spatial heterogeneity in lung cancer. Notes on the study in general: Tumor mutation counts were tracked by expanded intratumoral alpha and beta TCR counts. Coverage estimated for tumor T cells reached approximately 7.5% for alpha chains and approximately 12% for beta chains.

A unique molecular identifier was carried by every single TCR cDNA molecule. TCRdb ran MiXCR on the 5' RACE reads and lists one entry per CDR3 protein. This sample has several thousand distinct CDR3 sequences; roughly 7% occur once, and the top ten carry around 9.4%. The CDR3 spans 11 residues. Trimming stripped 1 base from V and 7 bases from J, with 6 bases between. Germline lookup yields CDR1 SGHRS and CDR2 YFSETQ. Time point in this sample: sample taken at primary tumor resection. This receptor was identified in a male donor with early-stage non-small cell lung cancer. The V call is TRBV5-1, the J call TRBJ2-7; D is uncertain. This material consisted of lung tumor tissue, taken at surgery. The CDR3 DNA is TGCGCCAGCAGCTTGCAGGAGGAGCAGTACTTC. This codes for CASSLQEEQYF.